These T cell receptor beta chains were read from a single sample in a study of CD8 T cells in ankylosing spondylitis. TCRdb processed the 5' RACE reads anew with MiXCR; each CDR3 protein has one entry. Counted here are fewer than 500,000 distinct CDR3 sequences, 20% to 30% occurring once; the ten biggest clones make up roughly 0.8%. The source material was blood, either unsorted or a sorted T cell fraction (not recorded which). Source of these receptors: a male donor with ankylosing spondylitis. The CDR3 runs from the conserved cysteine through the conserved F or W. Each record gives: V gene, clone size, J gene, D gene, CDR3 protein, CDR3 DNA. D genes are given only for firm matches. The size of a clone is reported for some rows only, either as once, few or many, or as a class for expanded clones.

>TRBV10-1|NA|TRBJ1-5|NA
CAPGSSNQPQHF
TGCGCCCCAGGTAGTAGCAATCAGCCCCAGCATTTT
>TRBV5-1|NA|TRBJ1-2|TRBD1
CASSPGQGANYGYTF
TGCGCCAGCAGCCCGGGTCAGGGGGCTAACTATGGCTACACCTTC
>TRBV20-1|NA|TRBJ1-5|NA
CSAKGTSNQPQHF
TGCAGTGCTAAGGGTACTAGCAATCAGCCCCAGCATTTT
>TRBV20-1|NA|TRBJ2-1|TRBD2
CSAQTSGWTYEQFF
TGCAGTGCTCAAACTAGCGGGTGGACTTATGAGCAGTTCTTC
>TRBV20-1|few|TRBJ1-1|NA
CSAPPWGARTEAFF
TGCAGTGCTCCCCCTTGGGGGGCGAGAACTGAAGCTTTCTTT
>TRBV20-1|NA|TRBJ1-4|TRBD1
CSATGQPNEKLFF
TGCAGTGCTACGGGACAGCCTAATGAAAAACTGTTTTTT
>TRBV20-1|few|TRBJ2-7|TRBD2
CCARDRLAGRISYEQYF
TGCTGTGCTAGAGATCGACTAGCGGGGAGGATCTCCTACGAGCAGTACTTC
>TRBV12-3/TRBV12-4|few|TRBJ2-1|NA
CASSLYGEQFF
TGTGCCAGCAGTTTATATGGTGAGCAGTTCTTC
>TRBV3-1|NA|TRBJ1-1|NA
CASSLQGSEAFF
TGTGCCAGCAGCCTACAGGGATCTGAAGCTTTCTTT
>TRBV5-1|NA|TRBJ1-2|NA
CASSSSRGEYGYTF
TGCGCCAGCAGCTCTTCCAGGGGAGAGTATGGCTACACCTTC
>TRBV12-3/TRBV12-4|NA|TRBJ1-4|TRBD1
CASRRGRFEEKLFF
TGTGCCAGCAGGAGGGGGCGCTTTGAAGAAAAACTGTTTTTT
>TRBV5-1|NA|TRBJ2-1|NA
CASSQAGLTQVDEQFF
TGCGCCAGCAGCCAAGCCGGATTGACACAGGTGGATGAGCAGTTCTTC
>TRBV3-1|NA|TRBJ1-1|NA
CASSQEMGGGPEAFF
TGTGCCAGCAGCCAAGAGATGGGCGGAGGACCTGAAGCTTTCTTT
>TRBV14|few|TRBJ2-2|NA
CASSQPSVMNTGELFF
TGTGCCAGCAGCCAACCAAGCGTTATGAACACCGGGGAGCTGTTTTTT
>TRBV2|NA|TRBJ1-5|NA
CASSEELGQPQHF
TGTGCCAGCAGTGAAGAACTTGGACAGCCCCAGCATTTT
>TRBV2|NA|TRBJ1-5|TRBD1
CASRQGAWDQPQHF
TGTGCCAGCAGACAGGGGGCCTGGGATCAGCCCCAGCATTTT
>TRBV3-1|NA|TRBJ1-4|NA
CASSHSDEKLFF
TGTGCCAGCAGCCACAGTGATGAAAAACTGTTTTTT
>TRBV3-1|NA|TRBJ1-1|NA
CASSQGSGVDTEAFF
TGTGCCAGCAGCCAAGGTTCCGGGGTCGACACTGAAGCTTTCTTT
>TRBV5-1|NA|TRBJ2-1|NA
CASSQLSSEDEQFF
TGCGCCAGCAGCCAGCTTAGCTCCGAGGATGAGCAGTTCTTC
>TRBV20-1|few|TRBJ2-5|TRBD1
CSARRGLGAQYF
TGCAGTGCTAGGAGGGGGCTAGGAGCCCAGTACTTC
>TRBV5-5|NA|TRBJ2-7|TRBD1
CASSGTGRVDYEQYF
TGTGCCAGCAGCGGGACAGGGCGGGTTGACTACGAGCAGTACTTC
>TRBV11-1|NA|TRBJ2-5|NA
CASSRDTQETQYF
TGTGCCAGCAGTCGGGACACCCAAGAGACCCAGTACTTC
>TRBV6-1|few|TRBJ1-1|NA
CASHYRGGRMNTEAFF
TGTGCCAGTCACTACCGGGGAGGGAGAATGAACACTGAAGCTTTCTTT
>TRBV6-2/TRBV6-3|few|TRBJ1-6|TRBD1
CASSSTGTANSPLHF
TGTGCCAGCAGTTCGACAGGGACCGCCAATTCACCCCTCCACTTT
>TRBV19|few|TRBJ2-1|TRBD2
CASSWGGSSYNEQFF
TGTGCCAGTAGTTGGGGGGGGAGTTCCTACAATGAGCAGTTCTTC
>TRBV2|few|TRBJ2-1|TRBD2
CASSVGLAYNEQFF
TGTGCCAGCAGTGTGGGACTAGCATACAATGAGCAGTTCTTC
>TRBV12-3/TRBV12-4|medium-sized|TRBJ1-5|NA
CASSSNPLTPQHF
TGTGCCAGCAGTAGTAACCCGCTGACGCCCCAGCATTTT
>TRBV12-3/TRBV12-4|NA|TRBJ2-3|TRBD2
CASRRAGGGTDTQYF
TGTGCCAGCAGGCGAGCGGGAGGAGGCACAGATACGCAGTATTTT
>TRBV18|NA|TRBJ2-5|NA
CASSPSTVQETQYF
TGTGCCAGCTCACCCTCGACCGTTCAAGAGACCCAGTACTTC
>TRBV10-3|few|TRBJ1-2|TRBD1
CAIRADQGDRYTF
TGTGCCATCAGGGCGGACCAGGGGGATCGCTACACCTTC
>TRBV12-3/TRBV12-4|NA|TRBJ1-5|NA
CASSLKYNQPQHF
TGTGCCAGCAGTTTAAAGTACAATCAGCCCCAGCATTTT
>TRBV29-1|few|TRBJ2-3|TRBD2
CSVERALAGRADTQYF
TGCAGCGTTGAAAGGGCGCTAGCGGGCCGGGCAGATACGCAGTATTTT
>TRBV4-2|NA|TRBJ2-3|TRBD2
CASSQTGGSDDTQYF
TGTGCCAGCAGCCAAACGGGAGGCTCTGACGATACGCAGTATTTT
>TRBV6-1|few|TRBJ2-1|NA
CASSETTRHSDNEQFF
TGTGCCAGCAGTGAAACGACCAGGCACTCGGACAATGAGCAGTTCTTC
>TRBV24-1|NA|TRBJ2-2|TRBD2
CATSASGRGTGELFF
TGTGCCACCAGTGCTAGCGGGAGAGGCACCGGGGAGCTGTTTTTT
>TRBV5-1|NA|TRBJ1-1|TRBD1
CASSVGDRFEAFF
TGCGCCAGCAGCGTGGGGGACAGGTTTGAAGCTTTCTTT
>TRBV7-2|NA|TRBJ1-1|NA
CASSLVPPSRRNTEAFF
TGTGCCAGCAGCTTAGTCCCGCCTAGTCGGAGGAACACTGAAGCTTTCTTT
>TRBV9|NA|TRBJ2-3|NA
CASSVAGRATQYF
TGTGCCAGCAGCGTAGCTGGGCGGGCGACGCAGTATTTT
>TRBV29-1|NA|TRBJ2-1|NA
CSAGSPTYNEQFF
TGCAGCGCTGGGAGTCCCACCTACAATGAGCAGTTCTTC
>TRBV20-1|few|TRBJ2-1|NA
CSPVGGMSSYNEQFF
TGCAGCCCTGTGGGCGGGATGAGCTCCTACAATGAGCAGTTCTTC
>TRBV20-1|few|TRBJ2-3|NA
CTIQGPDTQYF
TGCACTATCCAGGGCCCAGATACGCAGTATTTT
>TRBV7-2|NA|TRBJ2-3|TRBD2
CASSLTAGTTDTQYF
TGTGCCAGCAGCTTAACAGCGGGGACCACAGATACGCAGTATTTT
>TRBV24-1|few|TRBJ2-5|TRBD1
CAIGQGETQYF
TGTGCCATCGGACAGGGTGAGACCCAGTACTTC
>TRBV20-1|NA|TRBJ2-7|TRBD2
CSASEGLAYTYEQYF
TGCAGTGCTAGTGAGGGACTAGCGTACACCTACGAGCAGTACTTC
>TRBV25-1|few|TRBJ2-7|NA
CATWTSYEQYF
TGTGCCACCTGGACCTCCTACGAGCAGTACTTC
>TRBV12-3/TRBV12-4|NA|TRBJ1-4|TRBD1
CASSRNRGFRALNEKLFF
TGTGCCAGCAGTCGGAACAGGGGGTTCAGAGCCCTTAATGAAAAACTGTTTTTT
>TRBV29-1|NA|TRBJ2-1|TRBD2
CSVERQAGGSEQFF
TGCAGCGTTGAAAGACAAGCGGGAGGGAGTGAGCAGTTCTTC
>TRBV7-2|few|TRBJ1-5|NA
CASSLTGTSPRQPQHF
TGTGCCAGCAGCTTGACTGGGACCTCTCCAAGACAGCCCCAGCATTTT
>TRBV15|NA|TRBJ2-3|TRBD2
CASQAGSRTDTQYF
TGTGCCAGTCAAGCGGGGAGCCGTACAGATACGCAGTATTTT
>TRBV7-2|NA|TRBJ2-3|TRBD2
CASSLLAGGVTDTQYF
TGTGCCAGCAGCTTATTAGCGGGAGGAGTCACAGATACGCAGTATTTT
>TRBV5-1|NA|TRBJ2-1|TRBD2
CASSLATSGSGEQFF
TGCGCCAGCAGCTTGGCGACTAGCGGGAGTGGTGAGCAGTTCTTC
>TRBV11-2|few|TRBJ2-7|NA
CASSLVLAIPYEQYF
TGTGCCAGCAGCTTAGTTCTCGCGATCCCCTACGAGCAGTACTTC
>TRBV7-9|once|TRBJ2-1|NA
CASSLVLDRAEQFF
TGTGCCAGCAGCTTAGTTTTAGATCGGGCCGAGCAGTTCTTC
>TRBV29-1|NA|TRBJ1-2|TRBD1
CSVDPSRTGVGGYTF
TGCAGCGTCGACCCATCCCGGACAGGGGTGGGGGGCTACACCTTC
>TRBV6-1|few|TRBJ2-3|NA
CASSEVGDTQYF
TGTGCCAGCAGTGAAGTTGGAGATACGCAGTATTTT